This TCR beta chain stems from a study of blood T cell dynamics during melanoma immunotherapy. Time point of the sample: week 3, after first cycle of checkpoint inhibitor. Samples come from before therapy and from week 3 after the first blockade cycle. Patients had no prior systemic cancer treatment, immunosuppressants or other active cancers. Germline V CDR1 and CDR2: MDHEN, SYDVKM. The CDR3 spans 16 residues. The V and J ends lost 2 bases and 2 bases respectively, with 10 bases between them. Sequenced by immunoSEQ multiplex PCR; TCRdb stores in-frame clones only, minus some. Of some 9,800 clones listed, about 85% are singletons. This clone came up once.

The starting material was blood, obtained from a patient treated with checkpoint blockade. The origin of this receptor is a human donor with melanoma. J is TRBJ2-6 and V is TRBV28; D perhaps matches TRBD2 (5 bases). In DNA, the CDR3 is TGTGCCAGCAGTTTAACGTTCGGGACTGGGGCCAACGTCCTGACTTTC. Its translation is CASSLTFGTGANVLTF.